Sequencing of this TCR beta chain was carried out in a study of CD8 T cells in ankylosing spondylitis. Points from the study as a whole: What seemed typical of ankylosing spondylitis blood was a TCR beta motif built from 7 or 8 highly homologous variants. CD8+ by phenotype, disease-linked clones were relatively rare in peripheral blood.

V shed 0 bases and J shed 3 bases, with 11 bases lying between them. CDR3 size: 15 residues. Germline V lookup: CDR1 SQVTM, CDR2 ANQGSEA. Worth noting for this clonotype: Its antigen is still unknown.

From the 5' RACE reads, TCRdb called clonotypes with MiXCR, one entry per CDR3 protein. The table lists roughly 35,000 distinct CDR3 sequences, around an eighth of them singletons. The TCR sequence derives from a male donor with ankylosing spondylitis. This chain links TRBV29-1 with TRBJ2-2; TRBD1 is a possible D gene (5 bases). The sequenced sample was synovial fluid, either unsorted or a sorted T cell fraction (not recorded which). DNA of the CDR3: TGCAGCGTTGAAGACCGTGACAGCTACACCGGGGAGCTGTTTTTT. Translated: CSVEDRDSYTGELFF.